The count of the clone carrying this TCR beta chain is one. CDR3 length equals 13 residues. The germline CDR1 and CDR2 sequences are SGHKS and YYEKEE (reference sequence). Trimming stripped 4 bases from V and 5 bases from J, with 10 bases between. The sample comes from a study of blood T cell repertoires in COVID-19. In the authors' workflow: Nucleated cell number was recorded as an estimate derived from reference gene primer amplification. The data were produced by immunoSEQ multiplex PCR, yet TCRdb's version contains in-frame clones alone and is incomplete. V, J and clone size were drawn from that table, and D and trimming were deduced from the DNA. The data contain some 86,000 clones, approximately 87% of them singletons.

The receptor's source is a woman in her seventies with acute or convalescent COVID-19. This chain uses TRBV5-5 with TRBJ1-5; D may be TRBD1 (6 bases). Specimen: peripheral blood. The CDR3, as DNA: TGTGCCAGCAGCGTAGGGGGGGATCAGCCCCAGCATTTT. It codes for CASSVGGDQPQHF.